The clone carrying this T cell receptor beta chain has ten or more counts. Its antigen is not known. It was RNA transcripts that yielded the amplified TCR beta CDR3 regions. The HTBI set primed first-round TCR CDR3 RT-PCR. TCRdb itself ran the multiplex PCR reads through MiXCR, one entry per CDR3 protein. This sample carries about 350,000 distinct CDR3 sequences, about 15% of them seen once, and the ten largest clones take 20% to 25%. The sample is drawn from a study of T cells in Graves' hyperthyroidism and ophthalmopathy. Overall study: Peripheral blood was taken when the disease was first diagnosed, before any treatment began. General observations from the study: Using 13 V-J features, a model discriminated ophthalmopathy from stable hyperthyroidism. Most clonotypes expanded in thyroid above 0.001 were likewise present in blood.

Germline CDR1 and CDR2: MNHEY and SMNVEV (reference sequence). V shed 2 bases and J shed 2 bases, with 13 bases lying between them. The CDR3 is 15 amino acids. Exclusion of patients followed from uncontrolled infection, other autoimmune disease, pregnancy or lactation. The sample comprised blood. The TCR originated in a woman in her twenties or thirties with Graves' hyperthyroidism. This chain joins TRBV27 and TRBJ2-7; possibly TRBD2 for D (6 bases). In DNA, the CDR3 is TGTGCCAGCAGTTTAGGGGCGGGATCCCCCTACGAGCAGTACTTC. It encodes CASSLGAGSPYEQYF.